One TCR beta chain is described in this entry. Profiling relied on immunoSEQ multiplex PCR, and the TCRdb table lists in-frame clones only, not all of them. The sample yields some 70,000 clones, roughly 77% seen once. Germline loops: CDR1 MNHEY, CDR2 SMNVEV (reference sequence). V gave up 0 bases and J gave up 6 bases, with 21 bases separating them. This CDR3 region has 18 residues. The data belong to a study of blood T cell repertoires in COVID-19. For the study at large: Samples of COVID-19 (acute and convalescent) were obtained from the United States, Italy and Spain. The cDNA or gDNA used as material had been derived from T cells, B-cell-depleted T cells, or PBMCs.

Sequenced material: peripheral blood. The sequence derives from a woman aged 70-85 years with acute or convalescent COVID-19. The rearrangement joins TRBV27 to TRBJ2-1; D remains unclear. The CDR3: CASSLSSNFLIPSNEQFF. The CDR3 DNA reads as TGTGCCAGCAGTTTATCGAGTAACTTTCTCATCCCCTCCAATGAGCAGTTCTTC.